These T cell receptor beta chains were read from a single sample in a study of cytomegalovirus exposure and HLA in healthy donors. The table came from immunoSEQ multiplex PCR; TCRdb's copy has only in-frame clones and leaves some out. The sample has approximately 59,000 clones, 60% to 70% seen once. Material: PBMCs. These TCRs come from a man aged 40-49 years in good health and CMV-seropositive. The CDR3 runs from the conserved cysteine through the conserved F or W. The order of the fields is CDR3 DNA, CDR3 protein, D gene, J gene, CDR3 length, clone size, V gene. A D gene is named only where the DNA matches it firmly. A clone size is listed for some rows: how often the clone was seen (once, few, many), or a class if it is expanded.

CDR3nt: TGTTCCAGCAGCCGCCCGGGGGACAGGGGAACTGAAGCTTTCTTT; CDR3aa: CSSSRPGDRGTEAFF; d_gene: TRBD1; j_gene: TRBJ1-1; len: 15; abundance: -; v_gene: TRBV7-9
CDR3nt: TGTGCCAGCAGTCCACAGGATAGCAATCAGCCCCAGCATTTT; CDR3aa: CASSPQDSNQPQHF; d_gene: -; j_gene: TRBJ1-5; len: 14; abundance: -; v_gene: TRBV27
CDR3nt: TGTGCCAGCAGTGATCGGGACAGGGTAAACTATGGCTACACCTTC; CDR3aa: CASSDRDRVNYGYTF; d_gene: TRBD1; j_gene: TRBJ1-2; len: 15; abundance: -; v_gene: TRBV6-1
CDR3nt: TGCAGCGTTGGGGGGGGCTTCACCTATGGCTACACCTTC; CDR3aa: CSVGGGFTYGYTF; d_gene: -; j_gene: TRBJ1-2; len: 13; abundance: -; v_gene: TRBV29-1
CDR3nt: TGTGCCAGCAGCTTCCGTCCGACCGGGGAGCTGTTTTTT; CDR3aa: CASSFRPTGELFF; d_gene: -; j_gene: TRBJ2-2; len: 13; abundance: -; v_gene: TRBV7-2
CDR3nt: TGTGCCAGCAGTCAGTGGACTAGCGGGCGGGGGGAGCTGTTTTTT; CDR3aa: CASSQWTSGRGELFF; d_gene: TRBD2; j_gene: TRBJ2-2; len: 15; abundance: -; v_gene: TRBV28
CDR3nt: TGTGCCAGCAGCTCCTCGACTAGCGGGAGCACAGATACGCAGTATTTT; CDR3aa: CASSSSTSGSTDTQYF; d_gene: TRBD2; j_gene: TRBJ2-3; len: 16; abundance: -; v_gene: TRBV7-2
CDR3nt: TGTGCCTGGTCAGGCAGGGTCAGCCCTTACAATGAGCAGTTCTTC; CDR3aa: CAWSGRVSPYNEQFF; d_gene: -; j_gene: TRBJ2-1; len: 15; abundance: -; v_gene: TRBV30
CDR3nt: TGTGCCAGTAATCCAGGGGGGACGGGCGCGGGGGAGACCCAGTACTTC; CDR3aa: CASNPGGTGAGETQYF; d_gene: -; j_gene: TRBJ2-5; len: 16; abundance: -; v_gene: TRBV19
CDR3nt: TGTGCCTGGAGTTTTGGGACAGGGCCTTACGAGCAGTACTTC; CDR3aa: CAWSFGTGPYEQYF; d_gene: TRBD1; j_gene: TRBJ2-7; len: 14; abundance: -; v_gene: TRBV30
CDR3nt: TGTGCCAGCAGCGTAGTAGGGCTAGCGCGACATGAGCAGTTCTTC; CDR3aa: CASSVVGLARHEQFF; d_gene: -; j_gene: TRBJ2-1; len: 15; abundance: few; v_gene: TRBV9
CDR3nt: TGTGCCAGCAGCTTAGGCACAAGCTCCTACAATGAGCAGTTCTTC; CDR3aa: CASSLGTSSYNEQFF; d_gene: -; j_gene: TRBJ2-1; len: 15; abundance: -; v_gene: TRBV7-2
CDR3nt: TGTGCCAGCAGCTCGGATAGCGGGAGTACGATAACGCGCAGTGAGCAGTTCTTC; CDR3aa: CASSSDSGSTITRSEQFF; d_gene: TRBD2; j_gene: TRBJ2-1; len: 18; abundance: -; v_gene: TRBV11-3
CDR3nt: TGTGCCAGCAGCCAGGGGACAGAAAATGGCTACACCTTC; CDR3aa: CASSQGTENGYTF; d_gene: TRBD1; j_gene: TRBJ1-2; len: 13; abundance: few; v_gene: TRBV6-6
CDR3nt: TGTGCCAGCAGTTCTCGACAGGGACGAATCTCCTACGAGCAGTACTTC; CDR3aa: CASSSRQGRISYEQYF; d_gene: TRBD1; j_gene: TRBJ2-7; len: 16; abundance: -; v_gene: TRBV27
CDR3nt: TGTGCCAGCAGTTATCTCCCCGAGAGCTCTCGGGAAAAACTGTTTTTT; CDR3aa: CASSYLPESSREKLFF; d_gene: -; j_gene: TRBJ1-4; len: 16; abundance: -; v_gene: TRBV6-5
CDR3nt: TGCGCCAGCAGCTTAAACTACCCGCGTACAGATACGCAGTATTTT; CDR3aa: CASSLNYPRTDTQYF; d_gene: -; j_gene: TRBJ2-3; len: 15; abundance: few; v_gene: TRBV5-1
CDR3nt: TGTGCCAGCAGTTTCAAGGGGTATGGCACAGATACGCAGTATTTT; CDR3aa: CASSFKGYGTDTQYF; d_gene: -; j_gene: TRBJ2-3; len: 15; abundance: few; v_gene: TRBV27
CDR3nt: TGCGCCAGCAGCCAAGAAGAGGGTCTCAACACCATATATTTT; CDR3aa: CASSQEEGLNTIYF; d_gene: -; j_gene: TRBJ1-3; len: 14; abundance: -; v_gene: TRBV4-1
CDR3nt: TGTGCCAGTAGTATTAGCATTACTAGCACAGATACGCAGTATTTT; CDR3aa: CASSISITSTDTQYF; d_gene: -; j_gene: TRBJ2-3; len: 15; abundance: once; v_gene: TRBV19
CDR3nt: TGCGCCAGCAGCCAACCAACGACAGGGCTTGACTATGGCTACACCTTC; CDR3aa: CASSQPTTGLDYGYTF; d_gene: TRBD1; j_gene: TRBJ1-2; len: 16; abundance: few; v_gene: TRBV4-1
CDR3nt: TGTGCCAGCAGCAAACGTCGCAGGGAGGGGACCGGGGAGCTGTTTTTT; CDR3aa: CASSKRRREGTGELFF; d_gene: -; j_gene: TRBJ2-2; len: 16; abundance: -; v_gene: TRBV21-1
CDR3nt: TGTGCCAGCAGTGGGACAGCCACTTCGAAGTACCAAGAGACCCAGTACTTC; CDR3aa: CASSGTATSKYQETQYF; d_gene: -; j_gene: TRBJ2-5; len: 17; abundance: once; v_gene: TRBV2
CDR3nt: TGTGCCAGCATCCTCTCTGGGGCCAACGTCCTGACTTTC; CDR3aa: CASILSGANVLTF; d_gene: -; j_gene: TRBJ2-6; len: 13; abundance: -; v_gene: TRBV6-1
CDR3nt: TGTGCCTGGGCCCGGAGGATTAATGAAAAACTGTTTTTT; CDR3aa: CAWARRINEKLFF; d_gene: -; j_gene: TRBJ1-4; len: 13; abundance: few; v_gene: TRBV30
CDR3nt: TGTGCCAGCAGTCGTACTAGCGGGAGTAGGAACACCGGGGAGCTGTTTTTT; CDR3aa: CASSRTSGSRNTGELFF; d_gene: TRBD2; j_gene: TRBJ2-2; len: 17; abundance: -; v_gene: TRBV27
CDR3nt: TGTGCTAGCAGCTTTGAGGGAGGTACGCAGTATTTT; CDR3aa: CASSFEGGTQYF; d_gene: -; j_gene: TRBJ2-3; len: 12; abundance: few; v_gene: TRBV7-7
CDR3nt: TGTGCCAGCAGGGTGGCGGGCCGCACTGAAGCTTTCTTT; CDR3aa: CASRVAGRTEAFF; d_gene: -; j_gene: TRBJ1-1; len: 13; abundance: -; v_gene: TRBV2
CDR3nt: TGCGCCAGCAGCTTGGGCCAGGAGGCTGGGGCCAACGTCCTGACTTTC; CDR3aa: CASSLGQEAGANVLTF; d_gene: -; j_gene: TRBJ2-6; len: 16; abundance: few; v_gene: TRBV5-1
CDR3nt: TGTGCCAGCAGTGAAGCGCTTCGGGCAGGGGTCGGCAAAAACATTCAGTACTTC; CDR3aa: CASSEALRAGVGKNIQYF; d_gene: -; j_gene: TRBJ2-4; len: 18; abundance: -; v_gene: TRBV6-1
CDR3nt: TGTGCCAGCAGTCCGTATCAACAGATAAATGAAAAACTGTTTTTT; CDR3aa: CASSPYQQINEKLFF; d_gene: -; j_gene: TRBJ1-4; len: 15; abundance: many; v_gene: TRBV27
CDR3nt: TGTGCCAGCAGCTTAACCTCTCGGGACTCCTACGAGCAGTACTTC; CDR3aa: CASSLTSRDSYEQYF; d_gene: -; j_gene: TRBJ2-7; len: 15; abundance: -; v_gene: TRBV7-8
CDR3nt: TGTGCTAGTGGTTTGGTACTCCTAGCGGGAGTCGGGGAGACCCAGTACTTC; CDR3aa: CASGLVLLAGVGETQYF; d_gene: TRBD2; j_gene: TRBJ2-5; len: 17; abundance: -; v_gene: TRBV12-5
CDR3nt: TGCGCCAGCAGCAAGGGACTAGCAAGGGGGGATGAGCAGTTCTTC; CDR3aa: CASSKGLARGDEQFF; d_gene: TRBD2; j_gene: TRBJ2-1; len: 15; abundance: -; v_gene: TRBV10-2
CDR3nt: TGTGCCAGCAGCATGGGAGGGGGTCGGGAGACCCAGTACTTC; CDR3aa: CASSMGGGRETQYF; d_gene: -; j_gene: TRBJ2-5; len: 14; abundance: -; v_gene: TRBV5-6
CDR3nt: TGCAGCGCAAGGACAGGGGGAAGAAACACCATATATTTT; CDR3aa: CSARTGGRNTIYF; d_gene: TRBD1; j_gene: TRBJ1-3; len: 13; abundance: -; v_gene: TRBV29-1
CDR3nt: TGTGCCAGCAGAGCCGGGACTTATAATAACAATGAGCAGTTCTTC; CDR3aa: CASRAGTYNNNEQFF; d_gene: -; j_gene: TRBJ2-1; len: 15; abundance: -; v_gene: TRBV2
CDR3nt: TGTGCCAGCAGATACTCGACAGGGCAATCCTTCTTC; CDR3aa: CASRYSTGQSFF; d_gene: TRBD1; j_gene: TRBJ2-7; len: 12; abundance: -; v_gene: TRBV28
CDR3nt: TGTTCCAGCAGTCCGCAGGGGACCGAGCAGTACTTC; CDR3aa: CSSSPQGTEQYF; d_gene: -; j_gene: TRBJ2-7; len: 12; abundance: -; v_gene: TRBV7-9
CDR3nt: TGTTCCAGCAGCCTGGAGACCCAGTACTTC; CDR3aa: CSSSLETQYF; d_gene: -; j_gene: TRBJ2-5; len: 10; abundance: -; v_gene: TRBV7-9
CDR3nt: TGTGCCAGCAGCTCAGGGGGTAGCAATCAGCCCCAGCATTTT; CDR3aa: CASSSGGSNQPQHF; d_gene: TRBD1; j_gene: TRBJ1-5; len: 14; abundance: -; v_gene: TRBV28
CDR3nt: TGTGCCATCGCCCCCCGGGCTGCAGGGGGCATAGTCGGGGAGCTGTTTTTT; CDR3aa: CAIAPRAAGGIVGELFF; d_gene: TRBD1; j_gene: TRBJ2-2; len: 17; abundance: -; v_gene: TRBV10-3
CDR3nt: TGTGCCTGGCTTACTTGGACTAGCGGGTTCTTC; CDR3aa: CAWLTWTSGFF; d_gene: TRBD2; j_gene: TRBJ2-1; len: 11; abundance: -; v_gene: TRBV30
CDR3nt: TGTGCCAGCAGTTCCCTGAACACCGGGGAGCTGTTTTTT; CDR3aa: CASSSLNTGELFF; d_gene: -; j_gene: TRBJ2-2; len: 13; abundance: -; v_gene: TRBV6-5
CDR3nt: TGTGCCAGCAGTGAGGACTCGACAGGGTTGGAGACCCAGTACTTC; CDR3aa: CASSEDSTGLETQYF; d_gene: TRBD1; j_gene: TRBJ2-5; len: 15; abundance: -; v_gene: TRBV6-1
CDR3nt: TGCGCCAGCAATTATGGGGCTGGCGGCTACACCTTC; CDR3aa: CASNYGAGGYTF; d_gene: -; j_gene: TRBJ1-2; len: 12; abundance: -; v_gene: TRBV5-1
CDR3nt: TGTGCCAGCAGCCTATTCAGGGGAATGAACACTGAAGCTTTCTTT; CDR3aa: CASSLFRGMNTEAFF; d_gene: -; j_gene: TRBJ1-1; len: 15; abundance: few; v_gene: TRBV5-5
CDR3nt: TGCGCCAGCAGCACCGGTGGAAGGGGGCATGATGAGCAGTTCTTC; CDR3aa: CASSTGGRGHDEQFF; d_gene: TRBD1; j_gene: TRBJ2-1; len: 15; abundance: -; v_gene: TRBV5-1
CDR3nt: TGTGCCAGCAACCAAGGGACAGGGTGGATGAACACTGAAGCTTTCTTT; CDR3aa: CASNQGTGWMNTEAFF; d_gene: TRBD1; j_gene: TRBJ1-1; len: 16; abundance: -; v_gene: TRBV2
CDR3nt: TGTGCCAGCAGTTCGGGACAGGGGGCCTGGGAGCAGTACTTC; CDR3aa: CASSSGQGAWEQYF; d_gene: TRBD1; j_gene: TRBJ2-7; len: 14; abundance: -; v_gene: TRBV27
CDR3nt: TGTGCCAGTAGTCTGAGCTCCTACAATGAGCAGTTCTTC; CDR3aa: CASSLSSYNEQFF; d_gene: -; j_gene: TRBJ2-1; len: 13; abundance: -; v_gene: TRBV19
CDR3nt: TGTGCCAGCTTGGCGGGGGGGGGTTCACGCAATCAGCCCCAGCATTTT; CDR3aa: CASLAGGGSRNQPQHF; d_gene: -; j_gene: TRBJ1-5; len: 16; abundance: -; v_gene: TRBV28
CDR3nt: TGTGCCAGCAGTCTTCAGGGAGGACTTAACTATGGCTACACCTTC; CDR3aa: CASSLQGGLNYGYTF; d_gene: -; j_gene: TRBJ1-2; len: 15; abundance: -; v_gene: TRBV6-5